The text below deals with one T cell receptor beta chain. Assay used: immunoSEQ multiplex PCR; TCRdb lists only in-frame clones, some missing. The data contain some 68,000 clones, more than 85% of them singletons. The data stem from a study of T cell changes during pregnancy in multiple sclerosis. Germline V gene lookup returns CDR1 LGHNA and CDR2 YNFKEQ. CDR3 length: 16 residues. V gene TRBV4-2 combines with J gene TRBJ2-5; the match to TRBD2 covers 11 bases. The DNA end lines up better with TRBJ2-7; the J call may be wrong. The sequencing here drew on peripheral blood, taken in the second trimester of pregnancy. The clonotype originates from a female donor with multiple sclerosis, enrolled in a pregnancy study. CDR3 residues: CASSQVATSGNYEQYF. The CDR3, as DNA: TGTGCCAGCAGCCAAGTGGCGACTAGCGGGAACTACGAGCAGTACTTC.